Following are 22 T cell receptor beta chains from one sample sequenced in a study of blood T cell repertoires in COVID-19. The protocol was immunoSEQ multiplex PCR, while the TCRdb copy is restricted to in-frame clones and leaves out a portion. The top ten hold around 3% of the sample, which has under 85,000 clones, approximately 83% seen once. Sequenced sample: peripheral blood. The receptors derive from an elderly man with acute or convalescent COVID-19.

This chain links TRBV24-1 with TRBJ1-1, with 9 bases that match TRBD1. Germline V gives CDR1 KGHDR, CDR2 SFDVKD. With V trimmed by 7 bases and J by 12 bases, 5 bases remained unmatched. The CDR3 is made up of 11 amino acids. CDR3 nucleotides: TGTGCCACCAGAGGACAGGGGAAAACTTTCTTT. Residues: CATRGQGKTFF.

The rearrangement links TRBV10-3 to TRBJ2-7, with D possibly TRBD1 on 5 matching bases. Germline V gives CDR1 ENHRY, CDR2 SYGVKD. This CDR3 is built from 14 residues. V shed 3 bases and J shed 5 bases, with 14 bases lying between them. This chain's CDR3 is CAISDAGKGHEQYF. As DNA, the CDR3 is TGTGCCATCAGTGATGCAGGGAAGGGCCACGAGCAGTACTTC.

This chain connects TRBV6-5 to TRBJ1-6; 7 bases align to TRBD1. V trimming: 0 bases; J trimming: 9 bases; junction bases outside the gene matches: 8. The CDR3 consists of 16 residues. Germline V gene data show CDR1 as MNHEY and CDR2 as SVGAGI. The CDR3 coding sequence is TGTGCCAGCAGTTACTCGAGAGGTGCAGGGGGTTCACCCCTCCACTTT. Translation gives CASSYSRGAGGSPLHF.

Notes on this clone: This CDR3 is also generated by other DNA sequences in the sample. The rearrangement joins TRBV5-1 to TRBJ1-4, with 9 nucleotides matching TRBD1. The CDR3 runs to 14 residues. From germline, CDR1 is SGHRS and CDR2 YFSETQ. The V segment lost 2 bases and the J segment 7 bases; nucleotides outside the gene matches: 3. CDR3 nucleotide sequence: TGCGCCAGCAGCTTACAGGGGGCGGGTGAAAAACTGTTTTTT. It encodes CASSLQGAGEKLFF. Full variable domain (missing parts from reference TRBV5-1 and TRBJ1-4): KAGVTQTPRYLIKTRGQQVTLSCSPISGHRSVSWYQQTPGQGLQFLFEYFSETQRNKGNFPGRFSGRQFSNSRSEMNVSTLELGDSALYLCASSLQGAGEKLFFGSGTQLSVL.

The gene calls are TRBV27 and TRBJ1-2; 7 bases align to TRBD1. This CDR3 spans 15 amino acids. The J segment lost 0 bases and the V segment lost 4 bases, leaving 5 bases of the junction unmatched. Germline V gives CDR1 MNHEY, CDR2 SMNVEV (reference sequence). CDR3 sequence: CASSSRQGANYGYTF. DNA of the CDR3: TGTGCCAGCAGTTCCCGACAGGGAGCTAACTATGGCTACACCTTC.

This clone was seen a single time. This rearrangement joins TRBV14 to TRBJ2-3, with TRBD2 matching 9 bases. This CDR3 is built from 17 residues. CDR1 is SGHDN and CDR2 is FVKESK in the germline V gene. Trimming removed 2 bases from V and 6 bases from J; junction bases left unmatched: 12. In DNA form, the CDR3 reads TGTGCCAGCAGCCAACTAGTCCGCGGGAGGGCCTCCGATACGCAGTATTTT. Translated, it gives CASSQLVRGRASDTQYF.

The chain employs TRBV5-6 and TRBJ2-5; 7 bases agree with TRBD1. This CDR3 region has 15 residues. The V gene's germline CDR1 is SGHDT and CDR2 YYEEEE. The ends lost 1 base at V and 3 bases at J; junction bases unmatched: 6. CDR3 sequence reads: CASSLLTGWEETQYF. CDR3 bases: TGTGCCAGCAGCTTGTTGACAGGGTGGGAAGAGACCCAGTACTTC.

This chain connects TRBV6-2 or TRBV6-3 to TRBJ2-2; TRBD1 matches 9 bases. This CDR3 contains 16 residues. Germline V lookup: CDR1 MNHEY, CDR2 SVGEGT. Germline trimming cut 3 bases from V and 7 bases from J; bases unmatched to any gene: 9. For the CDR3, the DNA is TGTGCCAGCAGTTATGTGACAGGGGGTCTCAGCGGGGAGCTGTTTTTT. Amino acid sequence: CASSYVTGGLSGELFF.

The chain uses TRBV12-5 and TRBJ2-1; 9 bases agree with TRBD1. The germline CDR1 and CDR2 sequences are LGHNT and FRNRAP. The V segment lost 6 bases and the J segment 9 bases; nucleotides outside the gene matches: 6. This CDR3 is 13 amino acids long. For the CDR3, the DNA is TGTGCTAGTGGGCGGGACAGGGTAACTGAGCAGTTCTTC. It translates to CASGRDRVTEQFF.

The chain recombines TRBV2 with TRBJ2-3; no firm D call. V gave up 7 bases and J gave up 7 bases, with 6 bases separating them. The CDR3 runs 10 residues. The V gene's germline CDR1 is SNHLY and CDR2 FYNNEI. The CDR3 loop is CASKYNTQYF. The CDR3 nucleotides are TGTGCCAGCAAATATAATACGCAGTATTTT. The variable domain in full, completed from reference TRBV2 and TRBJ2-3, reads EPEVTQTPSHQVTQMGQEVILRCVPISNHLYFYWYRQILGQKVEFLVSFYNNEISEKSEIFDDQFSVERPDGSNFTLKIRSTKLEDSAMYFCASKYNTQYFGPGTRLTVL.

The gene calls are TRBV4-2 and TRBJ2-3; D gene uncertain. This CDR3 comprises 16 residues. V gave up 3 bases and J gave up 2 bases, with 15 bases separating them. Germline assignment: CDR1 LGHNA and CDR2 YNFKEQ. As DNA, the CDR3 is TGTGCCAGCAGCCAGCGCGGCTCTTTGAACACAGATACGCAGTATTTT. Protein product: CASSQRGSLNTDTQYF.

The V gene is TRBV24-1, the J gene TRBJ1-1; 9 nucleotides line up with TRBD1. CDR3 size: 14 residues. Trimming removed 7 bases from V and 5 bases from J; junction bases left unmatched: 7. Germline lookup yields CDR1 KGHDR and CDR2 SFDVKD. Written as DNA, the CDR3 is TGTGCCACCAGACAGGGGGCCACGAGGACTGAAGCTTTCTTT. It is translated as CATRQGATRTEAFF.

The chain uses TRBV27 and TRBJ1-2, with D unclear. CDR1 and CDR2 from the germline V gene are MNHEY and SMNVEV (reference sequence). The CDR3 runs 14 residues. Between the trimmed V and J ends, which lost 6 bases and 2 bases, there was a span of 13 bases. This chain's CDR3 is CASRISGGNYGYTF. CDR3 nucleotide sequence: TGTGCCAGCAGAATTAGTGGCGGCAACTATGGCTACACCTTC.

V and J are TRBV27 and TRBJ1-2; a weak D match, TRBD1 (6 bases). The CDR3 has 16 residues. Trimming stripped 6 bases from V and 8 bases from J, with 25 bases between. CDR1 and CDR2 (germline): MNHEY, SMNVEV (reference sequence). Here the CDR3 reads CASRPAGGGGARGYTF. The DNA of the CDR3 is TGTGCCAGCAGGCCTGCGGGGGGTGGGGGCGCGAGGGGCTACACCTTC.

The chain combines TRBV3-1 (or the pseudogene TRBV3-2) with TRBJ2-7, with 10 bases that match TRBD2. The CDR3 sequence is 16 residues long. CDR1 and CDR2 (germline): LGHDT, YNNKEL (reference sequence). Unmatched junction bases numbered 15, after V lost 6 bases and J lost 7 bases. The CDR3 coding sequence is TGTGCCAGCAGTCCCAGGAGTAGCGGGAGGTCTAGAGAGCAGTACTTC. It codes for CASSPRSSGRSREQYF.

V gene TRBV29-1 combines with J gene TRBJ1-2; 7 bases map to TRBD1. After removal of 7 bases from V and 4 bases from J, the junction contained 12 bases not matched to a gene. Germline assignment: CDR1 SQVTM and CDR2 ANQGSEA. The CDR3 consists of 14 residues. In nucleotides, the CDR3 is TGCAGCGCCGGAGGGCAGGGGGTGAGCTATGGCTACACCTTC. Residues: CSAGGQGVSYGYTF.

J is TRBJ2-3 and V is TRBV23-1; the D gene is possibly TRBD1 (6 bases). TRBV23-1 is reported as an ORF; its role is uncertain. Trimming cost V 0 bases and J 4 bases, with 14 bases left between them. The CDR3 covers 16 residues. CDR3 loop: CASSQSKQGGADTQYF. The CDR3 region has the DNA TGCGCCAGCAGTCAATCCAAACAGGGTGGGGCAGATACGCAGTATTTT.

The V and J genes are TRBV5-8 and TRBJ1-4; 8 bases line up with TRBD1. Trimming at V came to 4 bases and at J to 5 bases, leaving 4 bases not matched to a gene. Germline CDR1 reads SGHTS; CDR2 reads YDEGEE. There are 14 residues in the CDR3. In nucleotides, the CDR3 is TGTGCCAGCAGCCTGGACAGGGTGAATGAAAAACTGTTTTTT. Translated, it gives CASSLDRVNEKLFF.

V gene TRBV25-1 combines with J gene TRBJ1-2; D gene ambiguous. From germline, CDR1 is MGHDK and CDR2 SYGVNS. Between the trimmed V and J ends, which lost 0 bases and 1 base, there was a span of 6 bases. The CDR3 is 14 residues long. The CDR3 is CASSEYRDNYGYTF. DNA of the CDR3: TGTGCCAGCAGTGAATACCGGGATAACTATGGCTACACCTTC.

This rearrangement joins TRBV29-1 to TRBJ1-2, with D possibly matching TRBD1 (5 bases). V was clipped by 5 bases and J by 1 base, with 11 bases between them. The germline V gene has CDR1 SQVTM and CDR2 ANQGSEA. CDR3 length: 13 residues. The CDR3 DNA sequence: TGCAGCGTTCCCCAGGGAATTAACTATGGCTACACCTTC. It yields the protein CSVPQGINYGYTF.

The CDR3 coding sequence is TGTGCCTGGAGCACCTCGGGACAGCTCAATCAGCCCCAGCATTTT. Residues: CAWSTSGQLNQPQHF. The rearrangement uses TRBV30 and TRBJ1-5, with 7 nucleotides matching TRBD1. This CDR3 is 15 amino acids long. V dropped 3 bases and J dropped 3; count of bases not matched to a gene: 8. Germline V gives CDR1 GTSNPN, CDR2 SVGIG (reference sequence). Combining the CDR3 with reference TRBV30 and TRBJ1-5 gives the whole variable domain SQTIHQWPATLVQPVGSPLSLECTVEGTSNPNLYWYRQAAGRGLQLLFYSVGIGQISSEVPQNLSASRPQDRQFILSSKKLLLSDSGFYLCAWSTSGQLNQPQHFGDGTRLSIL.

The genes are TRBV27 and TRBJ1-1; 8 nucleotides agree with TRBD1. This CDR3 spans 15 amino acids. CDR1 and CDR2 from the germline V gene are MNHEY and SMNVEV (reference sequence). V shed 2 bases, J shed 0 bases, and the junction held 2 bases outside the gene matches. The DNA for the CDR3 is TGTGCCAGCAGTTTAAGGGGACAGGTGAACACTGAAGCTTTCTTT. Amino acid sequence: CASSLRGQVNTEAFF.